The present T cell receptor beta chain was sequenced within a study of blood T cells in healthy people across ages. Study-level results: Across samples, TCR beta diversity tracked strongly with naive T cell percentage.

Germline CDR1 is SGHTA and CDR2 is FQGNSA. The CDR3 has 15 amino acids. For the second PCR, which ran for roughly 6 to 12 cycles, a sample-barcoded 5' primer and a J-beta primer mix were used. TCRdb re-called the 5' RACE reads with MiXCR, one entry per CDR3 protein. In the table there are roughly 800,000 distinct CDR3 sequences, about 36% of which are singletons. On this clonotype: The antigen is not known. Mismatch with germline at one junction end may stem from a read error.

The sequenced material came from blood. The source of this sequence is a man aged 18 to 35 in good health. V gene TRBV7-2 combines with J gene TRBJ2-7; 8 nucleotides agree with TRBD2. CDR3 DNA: TGTGCCAGCAGCTTAACCTCGACTAGCGTTAGAGAGCGGTACTTC. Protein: CASSLTSTSVRERYF. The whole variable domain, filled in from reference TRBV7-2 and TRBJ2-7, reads GAGVSQSPSNKVTEKGKDVELRCDPISGHTALYWYRQSLGQGLEFLIYFQGNSAPDKSGLPSDRFSAERTGGSVSTLTIQRTQQEDSAVYLCASSLTSTSVRERYFGPGTRLTVT.